This is a list of T cell receptor beta chains from one sample in a study of tumor and adjacent non-tumor tissue in lung cancer. From the multiplex PCR reads, TCRdb called clonotypes with MiXCR, one entry per CDR3 protein. Here the sample spans about 110,000 distinct CDR3 sequences, roughly 75% being singletons. The specimen was lung tumor tissue. The receptors come from a woman aged 60-75 years with non-small cell lung cancer. The CDR3 runs from the conserved cysteine through the conserved F or W. The order of the fields is J gene, clone size, D gene, V gene, CDR3 DNA, CDR3 protein. A D gene is named only where the DNA matches it firmly. Part of the rows lack a size; the others show once, few, many or a class for expanded clones.

j_gene: TRBJ1-2; abundance: NA; d_gene: TRBD1; v_gene: TRBV11-2; CDR3nt: TGTGTCAGCAGTTTACTCCTCGGGACAGCCAACTATGGCTACACCTTC; CDR3aa: CVSSLLLGTANYGYTF
j_gene: TRBJ2-1; abundance: NA; d_gene: TRBD2; v_gene: TRBV6-2/TRBV6-3; CDR3nt: TGTGCTAGCAGATCTAGCGGGAGGTACCACAATGAGCAGTTCTTC; CDR3aa: CASRSSGRYHNEQFF
j_gene: TRBJ1-5; abundance: NA; d_gene: NA; v_gene: TRBV6-2/TRBV6-3; CDR3nt: TGTGCCAGCAGAAAAGGGATAGCGGGCCAACAGCCCCAGCATTTT; CDR3aa: CASRKGIAGQQPQHF
j_gene: TRBJ1-5; abundance: NA; d_gene: NA; v_gene: TRBV29-1; CDR3nt: TGCAGCGTTAGGCGGTCATCTTATAGCAATCAGCCCCAGCATTTT; CDR3aa: CSVRRSSYSNQPQHF
j_gene: TRBJ2-3; abundance: NA; d_gene: TRBD2; v_gene: TRBV4-3; CDR3nt: TGCGACAGCAGCCAAGATCTTAGGTCGTCAAGCCGACTAGCGGGAGGGCAGGGCACAGATACGCAATATTTT; CDR3aa: CDSSQDLRSSSRLAGGQGTDTQYF
j_gene: TRBJ1-5; abundance: NA; d_gene: NA; v_gene: TRBV12-3/TRBV12-4; CDR3nt: TGTGCCAGCACCCCGACATTGAAGCTAAGTCAGCCCCAGCATTTT; CDR3aa: CASTPTLKLSQPQHF
j_gene: TRBJ2-7; abundance: NA; d_gene: NA; v_gene: TRBV18; CDR3nt: TGTGCCAGCTCACGAGAACCGGGGTCCTACGAGCAGTACTTC; CDR3aa: CASSREPGSYEQYF
j_gene: TRBJ1-1; abundance: NA; d_gene: NA; v_gene: TRBV24-1; CDR3nt: TGTGCCACCAGTGATATACGGGCAGGCCAAGTTTTCTTT; CDR3aa: CATSDIRAGQVFF
j_gene: TRBJ1-1; abundance: NA; d_gene: NA; v_gene: TRBV7-2; CDR3nt: TGTGCCAGCAGCTTAGACTGGAAGGGGACTGAAGCTTTCTTT; CDR3aa: CASSLDWKGTEAFF
j_gene: TRBJ2-1; abundance: few; d_gene: TRBD2; v_gene: TRBV7-9; CDR3nt: TGTGCCAGCAGCCATCCCCTTGGACTAGCGGGAGGTAGCTCCTACAATGAGCAGTTCTTC; CDR3aa: CASSHPLGLAGGSSYNEQFF
j_gene: TRBJ2-1; abundance: NA; d_gene: TRBD2; v_gene: TRBV11-3; CDR3nt: TGTGCCAGGAGCTTAGAGTTGACTAGCAGGAACCGCAATGAGCAGTTCTTC; CDR3aa: CARSLELTSRNRNEQFF
j_gene: TRBJ1-2; abundance: NA; d_gene: TRBD1; v_gene: TRBV11-2; CDR3nt: TGTGTCAGCAGCGATACAGGGGTTAACTATGGCTACACCTTC; CDR3aa: CVSSDTGVNYGYTF
j_gene: TRBJ2-2; abundance: once; d_gene: NA; v_gene: TRBV28; CDR3nt: TGTGCCGGCAGACGCTCAGGGGTAGGCGGGGAGCTGTTTTTT; CDR3aa: CAGRRSGVGGELFF
j_gene: TRBJ1-2; abundance: NA; d_gene: NA; v_gene: TRBV11-1; CDR3nt: TGTGCCAGCAGCTCGCAGGGCCCGCTCTGTGGTTACACCTTC; CDR3aa: CASSSQGPLCGYTF
j_gene: TRBJ2-7; abundance: NA; d_gene: NA; v_gene: TRBV29-1; CDR3nt: TGCAGTGTTGGGGGGACACACAGCTCAGTCTACGAGCAGTACTTC; CDR3aa: CSVGGTHSSVYEQYF
j_gene: TRBJ2-3; abundance: NA; d_gene: TRBD2; v_gene: TRBV20-1; CDR3nt: TGCAGTGCTGGAGGTTTAGCGGGGGGAAGCACATATACACAGTATTTT; CDR3aa: CSAGGLAGGSTYTQYF
j_gene: TRBJ1-1; abundance: NA; d_gene: TRBD1; v_gene: TRBV11-2; CDR3nt: TGTGCCAGTAGTCGCGAGACAGGGGCCGGAGCTTTCTTT; CDR3aa: CASSRETGAGAFF
j_gene: TRBJ1-6; abundance: many; d_gene: NA; v_gene: TRBV13; CDR3nt: TGTGCCAGCAGCCTGGGGGAATCACCCCTCCACTTT; CDR3aa: CASSLGESPLHF
j_gene: TRBJ2-3; abundance: NA; d_gene: NA; v_gene: TRBV11-3; CDR3nt: TGTGCCAGCATAAAGAGCCAAAGTTATACGCAGTATTTT; CDR3aa: CASIKSQSYTQYF
j_gene: TRBJ2-7; abundance: NA; d_gene: TRBD1; v_gene: TRBV6-5; CDR3nt: TGTGCCAGCAGTGAGGCTGGGACAGGGATCTACGAGCTGTACTTC; CDR3aa: CASSEAGTGIYELYF
j_gene: TRBJ2-7; abundance: few; d_gene: NA; v_gene: TRBV29-1; CDR3nt: TGCAGCGTTGAAGATCGGGCAGGCGGTTACCACGAGCAGTACTTC; CDR3aa: CSVEDRAGGYHEQYF
j_gene: TRBJ1-1; abundance: NA; d_gene: TRBD1; v_gene: TRBV29-1; CDR3nt: TGCAGCGTCCCGGGACAGCAGAACACTGAAGCTTTCTTT; CDR3aa: CSVPGQQNTEAFF
j_gene: TRBJ2-7; abundance: NA; d_gene: TRBD1; v_gene: TRBV5-1; CDR3nt: TGCGCCAGGAGAAAGGGACAGGGAACCTACGGGCAGTACTTC; CDR3aa: CARRKGQGTYGQYF
j_gene: TRBJ1-2; abundance: NA; d_gene: TRBD1; v_gene: TRBV6-6; CDR3nt: TGTGCCAGCAGCCCACGGACAGGGTACGAATTTGGCTACACCTTC; CDR3aa: CASSPRTGYEFGYTF
j_gene: TRBJ2-1; abundance: NA; d_gene: NA; v_gene: TRBV11-1; CDR3nt: TGTACCAGGAGCTTTTTGTCCTACAATGAGCAGTTCTTC; CDR3aa: CTRSFLSYNEQFF
j_gene: TRBJ1-1; abundance: NA; d_gene: NA; v_gene: TRBV11-3; CDR3nt: TGTGCCAGCAGCTGTACCCTGAACACTGAAGCTTCCTTT; CDR3aa: CASSCTLNTEASF
j_gene: TRBJ2-4; abundance: many; d_gene: NA; v_gene: TRBV5-5; CDR3nt: TGTGCCAGCAGCTTGGGACTAGGGCGATGGGACATTCAGTACTTC; CDR3aa: CASSLGLGRWDIQYF
j_gene: TRBJ2-7; abundance: NA; d_gene: TRBD2; v_gene: TRBV20-1; CDR3nt: TGCAGTGCTATGCTAGCGGGGGGTCTGCGTGAGCAGTACTTC; CDR3aa: CSAMLAGGLREQYF
j_gene: TRBJ2-5; abundance: NA; d_gene: NA; v_gene: TRBV24-1; CDR3nt: TGTGCCACCAGTGATCAGACAGAGACCCAGTACTTC; CDR3aa: CATSDQTETQYF
j_gene: TRBJ2-3; abundance: NA; d_gene: TRBD2; v_gene: TRBV6-5; CDR3nt: TGTGCCAGCAGTTACTTACCTAGCGGAGCTAATACAGATACGCAGTTTTTT; CDR3aa: CASSYLPSGANTDTQFF
j_gene: TRBJ2-1; abundance: NA; d_gene: NA; v_gene: TRBV20-1; CDR3nt: TGCAGTGCTAGAGATGCCGGCTCTAGACGGAATGAGCAGTTCTTC; CDR3aa: CSARDAGSRRNEQFF
j_gene: TRBJ1-4; abundance: once; d_gene: NA; v_gene: TRBV20-1; CDR3nt: TGCAGTGCTAGATTTGGGGAGCCCGAGGGGGGCGCAATTAATGAAAAACTGTTATTT; CDR3aa: CSARFGEPEGGAINEKLLF